What follows are 28 T cell receptor beta chains derived from one specimen sequenced in a study of regulatory T cells in long-lasting Graves disease. Described time point: newly diagnosed GD, antithyroid drugs for less than 3 months. PBMCs were the source of the RNA used for TCR sequencing. TCR beta libraries were built with iRepertoire HTBI primers and Arm-PCR of CDR3 regions. TCRdb re-analysed the multiplex PCR reads in MiXCR, keeping a single row per CDR3 protein. The sample has around 470,000 distinct CDR3 sequences, 14% seen once. This sample also belongs to another study, concerning T cells in Graves' hyperthyroidism and ophthalmopathy.

This material consisted of peripheral blood mononuclear cells (PBMCs), taken at new diagnosis, from a patient treated with antithyroid drugs. Every receptor here comes from a woman between 50 and 59 years old with Graves disease.

This clonotype appeared many times. V is TRBV28 and J is TRBJ2-2, with D hard to call. The V end was cut by 5 bases, the J end by 9 bases, with 10 bases between. This CDR3 is built from 12 residues. The germline CDR1 and CDR2 sequences are MDHEN and SYDVKM. The CDR3 here is CASSNIGRELFF. The CDR3 nucleotides are TGTGCCAGCAGTAATATAGGCAGGGAGCTGTTTTTT.

This clonotype turned up a few times. This chain joins TRBV10-3 and TRBJ1-5; D call uncertain. Germline V gene data show CDR1 as ENHRY and CDR2 as SYGVKD. There are 16 residues in the CDR3. The V end was cut by 0 bases, the J end by 0 bases, with 9 bases between. In nucleotides, the CDR3 is TGTGCCATCAGTGAGTCGACGACCCGTAGCAATCAGCCCCAGCATTTT. It is translated as CAISESTTRSNQPQHF.

This clonotype was found many times. The chain joins TRBV18 to TRBJ2-3; 8 bases fit TRBD2. Trimming took 6 bases from V and 5 from J; bases not matched to a gene: 13. The germline CDR1 and CDR2 sequences are KGHSH and LQKENI. The CDR3 is 16 amino acids. CDR3 region: CASSPPSGQDQDTQYF. The CDR3 DNA reads as TGTGCCAGCTCTCCCCCTAGCGGGCAGGACCAAGATACGCAGTATTTT.

As for this clonotype: A much larger clonotype is one base distant, so this may be a read error. V is TRBV5-5 and J is TRBJ2-5; the D is unclear. V gave up 5 bases and J gave up 1 base, with 18 bases separating them. Germline CDR1 and CDR2: SGHKS and YYEKEE (reference sequence). The CDR3 is made up of 16 amino acids. The CDR3 sequence is CASRPNRARRQETQYF. CDR3 bases: TGTGCCAGCAGACCCAACCGGGCCCGGCGCCAAGAGACCCAGTACTTC.

This clonotype appeared many times. The chain uses TRBV28 and TRBJ2-7; 7 bases line up with TRBD1. Unmatched junction bases numbered 13, after V lost 3 bases and J lost 2 bases. Germline V gene sequence: CDR1 MDHEN, CDR2 SYDVKM. CDR3 length: 17 amino acids. This chain's CDR3 is CASSFQYPWDSTYEQYF. DNA of the CDR3: TGTGCCAGCAGTTTTCAGTACCCTTGGGACAGCACCTACGAGCAGTACTTC.

In the case of this clonotype: A much larger clonotype is one base distant, so this may be a read error. The V and J genes are TRBV20-1 and TRBJ1-4, with no clear D. The CDR3 runs to 15 residues. Germline CDR1 DFQATT, CDR2 SNEGSKA (reference sequence). CDR3 DNA: TGCAGTGCTAGAGATCCAGGAACAACTAATGAAAAAGTGTTTTTT. It encodes CSARDPGTTNEKVFF.

V usage is TRBV9 and J usage is TRBJ2-7; tentative D call: TRBD1 (6 bases). This CDR3 region has 14 residues. Germline CDR1 and CDR2: SGDLS and YYNGEE. Trimming cost V 0 bases and J 2 bases, with 9 bases left between them. CDR3 in DNA: TGTGCCAGCAGCGTAGAACAGGGACCCTACGAGCAGTACTTC. Its protein is CASSVEQGPYEQYF.

This chain joins TRBV29-1 and TRBJ2-2; 11 nucleotides align to TRBD2. Germline V gene lookup returns CDR1 SQVTM and CDR2 ANQGSEA. The CDR3 is 15 amino acids. The junction had 6 bases not matched to a gene; V was cut back by 6 bases and J by 3 bases. CDR3 nucleotides: TGCAGCGTGAATGGACTAGCGGGCTACACCGGGGAGCTGTTTTTT. It yields the protein CSVNGLAGYTGELFF.

The chain recombines TRBV12-3 or TRBV12-4 with TRBJ2-7; D may be TRBD1 (5 bases). The CDR3 extends over 14 amino acids. V was trimmed by 4 bases and J by 5 bases, leaving 15 bases between them. The CDR3 here is CASSSGMSRDEQYF. In nucleotides, the CDR3 is TGTGCCAGCAGTTCAGGGATGAGCAGGGACGAGCAGTACTTC.

This chain connects TRBV7-3 to TRBJ2-1, with 10 bases matching TRBD2. Germline CDR1 SGHTA, CDR2 FQGTGA. The CDR3 consists of 16 residues. With V trimmed by 6 bases and J by 0 bases, 5 bases remained unmatched. The CDR3 DNA sequence: TGTGCCAGCAGTCCCCTAGCGGGGGACTCCTACAATGAGCAGTTCTTC. It translates to CASSPLAGDSYNEQFF.

The CDR3 nucleotides read TGTGCCAGCAGCTGGGACAGGGGGCGTCATCAGCCCCAGCATTTT. Translating gives CASSWDRGRHQPQHF. The genes are TRBV6-2 or TRBV6-3 and TRBJ1-5, with 12 bases lining up with TRBD1. Trimming removed 6 bases from V and 5 bases from J; junction bases left unmatched: 5. The CDR3 contains 15 residues. Germline CDR1 and CDR2: MNHEY and SVGEGT.

Regarding this clonotype: It may be a read error: a sequence one base away is much more abundant. The genes are TRBV28 and TRBJ2-1; D not certain. The CDR3 length is 12 residues. Germline lookup yields CDR1 MDHEN and CDR2 SYDVKM. V was pared by 5 bases and J by 10 bases, with 12 bases between. In nucleotides, the CDR3 is TGTGCCAGCAGTGACAAGCCCGGCGAGCAGTTCTTC. The encoded protein is CASSDKPGEQFF.

Comments on this clonotype: A read error is possible here, since a much larger clone lies one base away. The rearrangement joins TRBV9 to TRBJ2-5; D is ambiguous. The CDR3 spans 14 residues. CDR1 and CDR2 (germline): SGDLS, YYNGEE. In DNA form, the CDR3 reads TGTGCCAGCAGCGTAGCCGTGAGTCAAGAGACCCTGTACTTC. It is translated as CASSVAVSQETLYF. Full variable domain (outside the CDR3, taken from reference TRBV9 and TRBJ2-5): DSGVTQTPKHLITATGQRVTLRCSPRSGDLSVYWYQQSLDQGLQFLIQYYNGEERAKGNILERFSAQQFPDLHSELNLSSLELGDSALYFCASSVAVSQETLYFGPGTRLLVL.

This clonotype was seen at least ten times. The J gene is TRBJ1-1, the V gene TRBV28; a possible D gene is TRBD1 (5 bases). Per the germline V gene, CDR1 is MDHEN and CDR2 is SYDVKM. V was trimmed by 4 bases and J by 5 bases, leaving 8 bases between them. The CDR3 covers 12 residues. The CDR3 loop is CASSWRGTEAFF. In DNA, the CDR3 is TGTGCCAGCAGTTGGAGGGGTACTGAAGCTTTCTTT. Together with reference TRBV28 and TRBJ1-1, the CDR3 gives the full variable domain: DVKVTQSSRYLVKRTGEKVFLECVQDMDHENMFWYRQDPGLGLRLIYFSYDVKMKEKGDIPEGYSVSREKKERFSLILESASTNQTSMYLCASSWRGTEAFFGQGTRLTVV.

V usage is TRBV30 and J usage is TRBJ1-2, with D perhaps matching TRBD1 (5 bases). Germline loops: CDR1 GTSNPN, CDR2 SVGIG (reference sequence). V was pared by 2 bases and J by 4 bases, with 11 bases between. The CDR3 extends over 13 amino acids. This CDR3 is CAWSPGVSYGYTF. Written as DNA, the CDR3 is TGTGCCTGGAGTCCGGGGGTTTCCTATGGCTACACCTTC. Looking up the rest from reference TRBV30 and TRBJ1-2 gives the full variable domain: SQTIHQWPATLVQPVGSPLSLECTVEGTSNPNLYWYRQAAGRGLQLLFYSVGIGQISSEVPQNLSASRPQDRQFILSSKKLLLSDSGFYLCAWSPGVSYGYTFGSGTRLTVV.

The chain has TRBV11-2 and TRBJ1-4, with D possibly being TRBD1 (5 bases). The V and J ends lost 0 bases and 8 bases respectively, with 13 bases between them. This CDR3 comprises 15 residues. Germline V gene sequence: CDR1 SGHAT, CDR2 FQNNGV. CDR3 DNA: TGTGCCAGCAGCTTAGATGGGACTATGTGGGAAAAACTGTTTTTT. Residues: CASSLDGTMWEKLFF.

This clonotype was picked up many times. This chain connects TRBV12-3 or TRBV12-4 to TRBJ2-3, with TRBD2 identical over 11 bases. V gave up 5 bases and J gave up 3 bases; unmatched junction bases: 10. This CDR3 has 17 residues. CDR3 coding DNA: TGTGCCAGCAGTGCCCCTAGACGGACTAGCGGGACAGATACGCAGTATTTT. It encodes CASSAPRRTSGTDTQYF.

As concerns this clonotype: A much larger clonotype is one base distant, so this may be a read error. This rearrangement joins TRBV27 to TRBJ1-5; D gene uncertain. The germline V and J ends were trimmed by 6 bases and 0 bases, with 12 bases remaining between them. This CDR3 comprises 15 residues. Germline CDR1 is MNHEY and CDR2 is SMNVEV (reference sequence). Here the CDR3 DNA reads TGTGCCAGCAGCTCGGAGGGATATAGCAATCAGCCCCAGCATTTT. Its translation: CASSSEGYSNQPQHF.

This chain uses TRBV28 with TRBJ1-6, with 7 bases that match TRBD1. J lost 6 bases, V lost 1 base, and 6 bases had no gene match. CDR3 size: 16 residues. The V gene's germline CDR1 is MDHEN and CDR2 SYDVKM. The CDR3 DNA is TGTGCCAGCAGTTTATACGGGACAGACTTTAATTCACCCCTCCACTTT. Protein sequence: CASSLYGTDFNSPLHF.

In its sample, this clonotype was seen many times. This chain joins TRBV2 and TRBJ2-7, with TRBD2 as a possible D gene (6 bases). The CDR3 spans 10 residues. The germline V gene has CDR1 SNHLY and CDR2 FYNNEI. The germline V and J ends were trimmed by 5 bases and 13 bases, with 12 bases remaining between them. The DNA of the CDR3 is TGTGCCAGCAGTCGGGGGACGGAATACTTC. Encoded protein: CASSRGTEYF.

The rearrangement uses TRBV5-6 and TRBJ2-5, with 13 bases aligning to TRBD2. The CDR3 runs 19 residues. V dropped 4 bases and J dropped 5; count of bases not matched to a gene: 17. CDR1 is SGHDT, CDR2 YYEEEE, per germline. The DNA of the CDR3 is TGTGCCAGCAGCCTACGCTCTGGACTAGCGGGAGTACCGTTGGAGACCCAGTACTTC. It is translated as CASSLRSGLAGVPLETQYF.

In this sample, this clonotype turned up many times. This chain uses TRBV6-2 or TRBV6-3 with TRBJ2-7, with D perhaps matching TRBD1 (5 bases). Germline V gives CDR1 MNHEY, CDR2 SVGEGT. The CDR3 runs 13 residues. Trimming stripped 4 bases from V and 7 bases from J, with 14 bases between. CDR3 sequence reads: CASSSRQGEEQYF. The CDR3 DNA sequence: TGTGCCAGCAGTTCCCGGCAGGGTGAGGAGCAGTACTTC.

This clonotype was found many times. This CDR3 reads CASVTRGTQYF. CDR3 DNA: TGTGCCAGCGTTACTCGGGGGACCCAGTACTTC. The chain recombines TRBV12-3 or TRBV12-4 with TRBJ2-5, with a tentative D call TRBD2 (5 bases). The CDR3 is 11 residues long. Trimming took 8 bases from V and 7 from J, leaving 11 bases between them.

This clonotype was counted ten times or more. This chain connects TRBV18 to TRBJ2-7, with D uncertain. The germline V gene has CDR1 KGHSH and CDR2 LQKENI. The CDR3 is 13 amino acids. Trimming removed 2 bases at V and 3 bases at J, with 8 bases between. For the CDR3, the DNA is TGTGCCAGCTCACCAGCAGATAACTACGAGCAGTACTTC. Translation: CASSPADNYEQYF.

This clonotype was counted a few times. This sequence joins TRBV7-8 and TRBJ2-7; 7 bases are a match to TRBD1. Losses at the gene ends were 6 bases for V and 2 bases for J; bases not matched to a gene: 7. Germline V gene lookup returns CDR1 SGHVS and CDR2 FQNEAQ. This CDR3 spans 14 amino acids. The CDR3 region is CASSLQGNAYEQYF. The CDR3 DNA reads as TGTGCCAGCAGTCTACAGGGGAATGCCTACGAGCAGTACTTC. The complete variable domain, with remaining parts taken from reference TRBV7-8 and TRBJ2-7, reads GAGVSQSPRYKVAKRGQDVALRCDPISGHVSLFWYQQALGQGPEFLTYFQNEAQLDKSGLPSDRFFAERPEGSVSTLKIQRTQQEDSAVYLCASSLQGNAYEQYFGPGTRLTVT.

This clonotype was found many times. The genes are TRBV5-1 and TRBJ1-1; D remains ambiguous. In germline, CDR1 is SGHRS, CDR2 YFSETQ. This CDR3 contains 15 residues. Trimming took off 0 bases at V and 0 bases at J, with 9 bases between the two ends. This CDR3 reads CASSLDGVMNTEAFF. CDR3 sequence (DNA): TGCGCCAGCAGCTTGGACGGGGTAATGAACACTGAAGCTTTCTTT.

This clonotype came up many times. The V gene is TRBV6-5, the J gene TRBJ2-7; TRBD2 aligns across 8 bases. J gave up 0 bases and V 0 bases, and 4 bases lay outside the gene matches. Germline V gene lookup returns CDR1 MNHEY and CDR2 SVGAGI. The CDR3 extends over 16 amino acids. CDR3 region: CASSYSSGTSSYEQYF. The CDR3 DNA reads TGTGCCAGCAGTTACTCCTCCGGGACTAGCTCCTACGAGCAGTACTTC.

This clonotype was observed at least ten times. The V call is TRBV5-1, the J call TRBJ2-7; weak D call: TRBD2 (6 bases). Germline V CDR1 and CDR2: SGHRS, YFSETQ. The V end lost 5 bases, the J end lost 1 base, and 16 bases lay between the germline ends. CDR3 size: 15 residues. CDR3 DNA sequence: TGCGCCAGCAGGGCGGGGACGGACGTTTCCTACGAGCAGTACTTC. It translates to CASRAGTDVSYEQYF. The entire variable domain, with the rest obtained from reference TRBV5-1 and TRBJ2-7, is as follows: KAGVTQTPRYLIKTRGQQVTLSCSPISGHRSVSWYQQTPGQGLQFLFEYFSETQRNKGNFPGRFSGRQFSNSRSEMNVSTLELGDSALYLCASRAGTDVSYEQYFGPGTRLTVT.